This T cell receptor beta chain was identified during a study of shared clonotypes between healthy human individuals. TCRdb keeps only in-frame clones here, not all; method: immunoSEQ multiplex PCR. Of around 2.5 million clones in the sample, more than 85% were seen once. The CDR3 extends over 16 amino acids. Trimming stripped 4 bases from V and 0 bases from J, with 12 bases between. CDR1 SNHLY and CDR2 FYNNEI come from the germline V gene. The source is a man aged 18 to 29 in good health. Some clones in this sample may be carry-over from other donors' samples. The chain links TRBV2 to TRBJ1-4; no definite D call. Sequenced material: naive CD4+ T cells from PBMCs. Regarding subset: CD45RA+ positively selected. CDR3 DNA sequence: TGTGCCAGCAGTGGAGGCGTAGTTGCAACTAATGAAAAACTGTTTTTT. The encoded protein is CASSGGVVATNEKLFF.